The present T cell receptor (beta chain) was sequenced within a study of STAT5B mutations in CD4+ large granular lymphocyte leukemia (dated by TCRdb to 2021 to 2024). Study-wide context: Among healthy controls, the CDR3 'QG' motif was associated with a particular HLA allele. Flow cytometry on FACSCanto II or FACSVerse showed that the purified fractions were more than 95% pure among lymphocytes. The study compared the TCRbeta repertoires of patients with CD4+ T-cell large granular lymphocyte leukemia against those of healthy blood donors.

This clone was picked up a small number of times. There is no known antigen for this receptor. It has no much larger one-base neighbor in the sample; base qualities were not kept. As encoded in the germline V gene, CDR1 is SNHLY while CDR2 is FYNNEI. From its cysteine to its phenylalanine, the CDR3 spans 14 amino acids. Only the CDR3 region is kept as DNA, spanning 42 bases read in frame from base 1. Compared with germline, V lacks 6 bases and J lacks 2 bases; bases without a gene match: 6. Buffy coats from around 37 blood donors, supplied by the Finnish Red Cross blood service, were used as healthy controls. All TCR-sequenced material derived from peripheral blood: patient blood samples and healthy donor buffy coats. Peripheral blood mononuclear cells were isolated by Ficoll-Hypaque gradient centrifugation. CD4+ cells were purified magnetically from the buffy coats of healthy controls. Genomic DNA was extracted with the Gentra Puregene Cell and Tissue kit and quantified on a Qubit 2.0 fluorometer.

Study-wide findings and limitations: Enrichment of TRBV06-family usage was observed among the top patient clones (8/27) relative to healthy controls (2/35). The main leukemic clonotypes were found to be private to each patient, although more than 20% of the main leukemic clonotypes were detected at low frequency in the non-leukemic repertoires of other patients. The data were not HLA-matched, and the higher clonality in CD4+ T-LGLL than in CD8+ T-LGLL could be due to the relatively small sample size. Greater clonality appeared to be present in CD4-sorted patient repertoires than in healthy CD4+ repertoires, and the difference was retained after the putative leukemic clones were removed.

The immunoSEQ assay at survey resolution was used to sequence TCRbeta rearrangements from genomic DNA. Regarding the original processing steps: In the TCR sequencing data, the lowest productive clonotype frequency that could be detected was 2.59 x 10-5. Only productive TCRbeta rearrangements, defined as complete and in-frame sequences, were included in the analyses. Sample clonality was computed as Simpson clonality in the immunoSEQ Analyzer version 3.0. Based on frequency, clones were grouped as very rare, small, medium, large (1-20%) or hyperexpanded (>20%). OLGA 1.2.3 estimated generation probabilities, VDJtools produced V-gene circos plots, VDJdb was queried for specificities, and GLIPH identified CDR3 motifs. The table comes from immuneACCESS by way of TCRdb, which keeps in-frame sequences with V and J called. Part of the clones is missing from these tables; in studies checked, under half for an unresolved V gene and the rest for unknown reasons. The V and J calls and clone size are taken from that table; D and trimming were inferred from the DNA. The sample contains fewer than 30,000 clones, roughly 79% of them found a single time. The ten largest clones represent 1% to 1.4% of the sample.

The sample comprised CD4+ T cells from blood buffy coats. In this chain, TRBV2 is recombined with TRBJ2-7, with 8 bases in between that match TRBD1. This receptor was obtained from a human donor in good health. The nucleotide sequence is TGTGCCAGCAGCTGGACAGGGCCTACCTACGAGCAGTACTTC. It codes for CASSWTGPTYEQYF.